The 6 T cell receptor beta chains below all came from one sample that was sequenced in a study of blood T cell repertoires in COVID-19. Sequencing was performed with immunoSEQ multiplex PCR; in TCRdb, only in-frame clones are kept and a portion is missing. Among 55,000 to 70,000 clones listed, around 90% were seen once. The sequencing sample was made of peripheral blood. All receptors come from a woman between 50 and 59 years old with COVID-19, enrolled during active disease.

The chain uses TRBV6-1 and TRBJ2-5, with 10 positions matching TRBD2. Germline CDR1 reads MNHNS; CDR2 reads SASEGT. This CDR3 is built from 16 residues. With 4 bases clipped from V and 4 bases from J, the junction kept 9 bases outside the gene matches. The CDR3 region is CASSATSGAGGETQYF. In DNA form, the CDR3 reads TGTGCCAGCAGTGCCACTAGCGGGGCGGGAGGAGAGACCCAGTACTTC.

The rearrangement uses TRBV12-3 or TRBV12-4 and TRBJ2-2; D call uncertain. V was cut by 9 bases and J by 2 bases, with 10 bases left in between. The CDR3 is 13 amino acids. CDR3 region: CASGTPNTGELFF. The CDR3 bases are TGTGCCAGTGGCACCCCCAACACCGGGGAGCTGTTTTTT.

The rearrangement uses TRBV12-5 and TRBJ2-1; TRBD2 matches at 8 bases. The V segment lost 0 bases and the J segment 7 bases; nucleotides outside the gene matches: 8. Germline CDR1 LGHNT, CDR2 FRNRAP. CDR3 length: 16 amino acids. CDR3 amino acids: CASGLVLGREENEQFF. CDR3 nucleotides: TGTGCTAGTGGTTTGGTACTGGGGCGGGAGGAGAATGAGCAGTTCTTC.

The rearrangement links TRBV28 to TRBJ1-1; TRBD1 is a possible D gene (5 bases). Germline-derived CDR1 and CDR2 are MDHEN and SYDVKM. Trimming pared 7 bases from V and 0 bases from J, leaving 18 bases between. CDR3 length: 16 amino acids. The CDR3, as DNA: TGTGCCAGCATCCCAGAAGCAGGGTTCCTGAACACTGAAGCTTTCTTT. The encoded protein is CASIPEAGFLNTEAFF. Full variable domain (missing parts from reference TRBV28 and TRBJ1-1): DVKVTQSSRYLVKRTGEKVFLECVQDMDHENMFWYRQDPGLGLRLIYFSYDVKMKEKGDIPEGYSVSREKKERFSLILESASTNQTSMYLCASIPEAGFLNTEAFFGQGTRLTVV.

The gene calls are TRBV11-2 and TRBJ2-7, with 7 bases lining up with TRBD1. Trimming removed 5 bases from V and 2 bases from J; junction bases left unmatched: 9. Germline V gives CDR1 SGHAT, CDR2 FQNNGV. This CDR3 contains 15 residues. The CDR3 DNA follows: TGTGCCAGCAGCCCCCGGACAGGAGAGACCTACGAGCAGTACTTC. It is translated as CASSPRTGETYEQYF.

The chain employs TRBV19 and TRBJ1-2; D is unresolved. The CDR3 totals 15 residues. Between the trimmed V and J ends, which lost 1 base and 4 bases, there was a span of 13 bases. Germline values: CDR1 LNHDA, CDR2 SQIVND (reference sequence). The CDR3: CASSIGSRPLYGYTF. In nucleotides, the CDR3 is TGTGCCAGTAGTATAGGATCGCGGCCGCTCTATGGCTACACCTTC.